Presented here are 3 T cell receptor beta chains from one specimen sequenced in a study of CD8 T cells in ankylosing spondylitis. Findings and limits, study-wide: What seemed typical of ankylosing spondylitis blood was a TCR beta motif built from eight highly homologous variants.

Their antigens are not known. Using its own MiXCR run on the 5' RACE reads, TCRdb lists one record per CDR3 protein. Among under 150,000 distinct CDR3 sequences listed, more than 15% were seen once. The sequencing input was blood, either unsorted or a sorted T cell fraction (not recorded which). These receptors were obtained from a male donor with ankylosing spondylitis.

This clonotype turned up a few times. The chain has TRBV5-1 and TRBJ1-4; D gene ambiguous. This CDR3 is 17 amino acids long. V lost 0 bases, J lost 3 bases, and 15 bases lay in between. The germline CDR1 and CDR2 sequences are SGHRS and YFSETQ. CDR3 in DNA: TGCGCCAGCAGCTTGGCCGGACGGACCTACGCTAATGAAAAACTGTTTTTT. Amino acids: CASSLAGRTYANEKLFF.

This clonotype was found many times. Compared with germline, one end of the junction differs, possibly owing to a read error. The genes are TRBV29-1 and TRBJ2-1; maybe TRBD2 (6 bases). This CDR3 has 11 amino acids. Germline V gene sequence: CDR1 SQVTM, CDR2 ANQGSEA. The CDR3 bases are TGCAGCGTTCAGGACGGGGAGGAGCCGTTCTTC. Protein product: CSVQDGEEPFF.

This chain uses TRBV2 with TRBJ2-1; TRBD1 might be the D (6 bases). CDR3 size: 15 residues. The germline V gene encodes CDR1 SNHLY and CDR2 FYNNEI. Trimming pared 0 bases from V and 10 bases from J, leaving 16 bases between. CDR3 protein: CASSEARAGAYEQFF. The CDR3 DNA reads as TGTGCCAGCAGTGAAGCGAGGGCAGGGGCGTACGAGCAGTTCTTC.